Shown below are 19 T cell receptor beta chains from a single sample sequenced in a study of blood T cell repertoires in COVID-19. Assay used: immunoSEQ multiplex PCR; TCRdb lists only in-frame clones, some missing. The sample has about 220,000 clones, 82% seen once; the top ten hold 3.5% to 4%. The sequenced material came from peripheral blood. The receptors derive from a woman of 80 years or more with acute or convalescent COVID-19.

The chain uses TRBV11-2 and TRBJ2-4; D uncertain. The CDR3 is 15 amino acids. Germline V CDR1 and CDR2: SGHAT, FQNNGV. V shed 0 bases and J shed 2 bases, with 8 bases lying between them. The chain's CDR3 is CASSLDSRTKNIQYF. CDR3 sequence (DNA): TGTGCCAGCAGCTTAGATTCCAGGACCAAAAACATTCAGTACTTC.

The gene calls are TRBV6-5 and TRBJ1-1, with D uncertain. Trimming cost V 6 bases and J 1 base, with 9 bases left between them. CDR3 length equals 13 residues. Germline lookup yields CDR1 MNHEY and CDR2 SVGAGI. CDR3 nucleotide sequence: TGTGCCAGCAGCCGCCGACAGAACACTGAAGCTTTCTTT. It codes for CASSRRQNTEAFF.

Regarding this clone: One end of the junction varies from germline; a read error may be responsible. CDR3 sequence reads: CASSAGGNHQETQYF. The DNA of the CDR3 is TGTGCCAGCAGCGCCGGAGGAAACCACCAGGAGACCCAGTACTTC. The V gene is TRBV9, the J gene TRBJ2-5; weak D call: TRBD2 (5 bases). Germline CDR1 reads SGDLS; CDR2 reads YYNGEE. CDR3 size: 15 residues.

The CDR3 coding sequence is TGTGCCAGCAGTGAATCAGGGTTCGGTAATTCACCCCTCCACTTT. Its protein product is CASSESGFGNSPLHF. The V gene is TRBV25-1, the J gene TRBJ1-6; perhaps TRBD1 as D (5 bases). This CDR3 comprises 15 residues. Trimming shortened V by 1 base and J by 6 bases, and 10 bases separated the two germline ends. The germline CDR1 and CDR2 sequences are MGHDK and SYGVNS.

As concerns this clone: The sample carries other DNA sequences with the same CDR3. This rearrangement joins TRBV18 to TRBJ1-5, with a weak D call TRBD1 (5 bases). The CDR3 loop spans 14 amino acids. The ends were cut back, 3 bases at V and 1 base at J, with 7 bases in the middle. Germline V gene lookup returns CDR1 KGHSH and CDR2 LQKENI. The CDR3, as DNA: TGTGCCAGCTCACCCCAGGGAAGCAATCAGCCCCAGCATTTT. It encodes CASSPQGSNQPQHF.

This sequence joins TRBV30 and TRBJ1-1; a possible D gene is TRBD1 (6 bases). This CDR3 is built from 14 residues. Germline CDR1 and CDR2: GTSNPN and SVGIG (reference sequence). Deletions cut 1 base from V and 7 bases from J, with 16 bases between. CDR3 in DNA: TGTGCCTGGAGTGGCGGACAGCCTGGGGTTGAAGCTTTCTTT. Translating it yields CAWSGGQPGVEAFF.

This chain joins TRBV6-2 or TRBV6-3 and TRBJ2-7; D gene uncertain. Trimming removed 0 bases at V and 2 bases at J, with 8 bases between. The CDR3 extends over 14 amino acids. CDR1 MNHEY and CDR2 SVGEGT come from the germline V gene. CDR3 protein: CASSYSGTTYEQYF. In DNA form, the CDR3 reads TGTGCCAGCAGTTACTCTGGCACTACCTACGAGCAGTACTTC.

This CDR3 reads CASSPRGGRGGLEETQYF. The CDR3, as DNA: TGTGCCAGCAGCCCCAGAGGTGGCCGGGGGGGCCTGGAAGAGACCCAGTACTTC. The chain is built from TRBV11-2 and TRBJ2-5; the match to TRBD2 covers 8 bases. Looked up from germline, CDR1 is SGHAT and CDR2 is FQNNGV. Trimming at V came to 5 bases and at J to 3 bases, leaving 17 bases not matched to a gene. There are 18 residues in the CDR3.

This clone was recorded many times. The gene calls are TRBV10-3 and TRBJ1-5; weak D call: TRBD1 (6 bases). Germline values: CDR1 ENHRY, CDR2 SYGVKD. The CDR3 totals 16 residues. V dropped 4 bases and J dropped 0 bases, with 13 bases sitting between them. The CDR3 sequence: CAISGEGGSSNQPQHF. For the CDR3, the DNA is TGTGCCATCAGTGGTGAAGGGGGTTCTAGCAATCAGCCCCAGCATTTT.

CDR3 in DNA: TGTGCCAGCAGCTTAGCAGCTCCAGAGACCCAGTACTTC. Amino acids: CASSLAAPETQYF. V and J are TRBV7-9 and TRBJ2-5, with unresolved D. Trimming pared 0 bases from V and 4 bases from J, leaving 6 bases between. Germline CDR1 reads SEHNR; CDR2 reads FQNEAQ (reference sequence). This CDR3 is 13 amino acids long.

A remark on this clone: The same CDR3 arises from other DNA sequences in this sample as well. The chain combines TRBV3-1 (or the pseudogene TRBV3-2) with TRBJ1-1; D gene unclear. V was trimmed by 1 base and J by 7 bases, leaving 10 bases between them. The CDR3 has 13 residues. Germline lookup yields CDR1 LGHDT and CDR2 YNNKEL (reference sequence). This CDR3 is CASSQVAGLEAFF. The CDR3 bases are TGTGCCAGCAGCCAAGTAGCGGGTCTTGAAGCTTTCTTT.

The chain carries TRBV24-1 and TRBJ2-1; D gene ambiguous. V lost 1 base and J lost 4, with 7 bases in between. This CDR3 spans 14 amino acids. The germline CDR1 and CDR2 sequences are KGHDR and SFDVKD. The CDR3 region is CATSDFPSYNEQFF. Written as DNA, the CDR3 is TGTGCCACCAGTGATTTCCCCAGTTACAATGAGCAGTTCTTC.

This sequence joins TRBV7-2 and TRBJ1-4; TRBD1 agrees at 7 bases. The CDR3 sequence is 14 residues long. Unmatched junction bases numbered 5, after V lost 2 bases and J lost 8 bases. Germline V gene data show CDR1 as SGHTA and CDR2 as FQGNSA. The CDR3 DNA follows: TGTGCCAGCAGCTTATTTAGACAGGGAGAAAAACTGTTTTTT. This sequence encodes CASSLFRQGEKLFF.

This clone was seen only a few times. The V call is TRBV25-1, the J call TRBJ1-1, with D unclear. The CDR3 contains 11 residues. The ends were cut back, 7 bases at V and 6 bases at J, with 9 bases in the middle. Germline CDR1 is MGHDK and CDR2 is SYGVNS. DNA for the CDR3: TGTGCCAGCACAGGTCTCTCTGAAGCTTTCTTT. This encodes CASTGLSEAFF.

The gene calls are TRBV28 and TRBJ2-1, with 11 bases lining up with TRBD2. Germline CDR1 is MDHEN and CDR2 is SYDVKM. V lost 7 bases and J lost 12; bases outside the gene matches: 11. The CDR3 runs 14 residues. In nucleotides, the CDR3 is TGTGCCAGCAAGAGACTAGCGGGATTCGCTGGGCAGTTCTTC. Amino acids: CASKRLAGFAGQFF.

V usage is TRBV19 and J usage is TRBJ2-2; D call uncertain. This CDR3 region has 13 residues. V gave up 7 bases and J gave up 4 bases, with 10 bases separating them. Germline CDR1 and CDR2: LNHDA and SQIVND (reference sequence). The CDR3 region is CASKVRSTGELFF. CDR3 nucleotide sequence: TGTGCCAGTAAAGTCAGATCCACCGGGGAGCTGTTTTTT.

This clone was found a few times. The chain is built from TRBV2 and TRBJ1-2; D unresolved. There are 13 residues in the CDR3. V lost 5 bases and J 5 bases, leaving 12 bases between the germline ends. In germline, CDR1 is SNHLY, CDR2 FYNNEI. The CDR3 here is CASSLRHQYGYTF. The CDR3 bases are TGTGCCAGCAGTCTGCGGCACCAATATGGCTACACCTTC. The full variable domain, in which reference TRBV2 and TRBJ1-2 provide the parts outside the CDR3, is EPEVTQTPSHQVTQMGQEVILRCVPISNHLYFYWYRQILGQKVEFLVSFYNNEISEKSEIFDDQFSVERPDGSNFTLKIRSTKLEDSAMYFCASSLRHQYGYTFGSGTRLTVV.

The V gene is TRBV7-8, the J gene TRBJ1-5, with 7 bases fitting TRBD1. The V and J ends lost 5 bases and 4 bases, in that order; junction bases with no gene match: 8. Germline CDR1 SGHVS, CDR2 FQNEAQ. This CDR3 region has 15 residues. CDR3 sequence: CASSPGGGENQPQHF. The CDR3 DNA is TGTGCCAGCAGCCCTGGAGGGGGCGAAAATCAGCCCCAGCATTTT.

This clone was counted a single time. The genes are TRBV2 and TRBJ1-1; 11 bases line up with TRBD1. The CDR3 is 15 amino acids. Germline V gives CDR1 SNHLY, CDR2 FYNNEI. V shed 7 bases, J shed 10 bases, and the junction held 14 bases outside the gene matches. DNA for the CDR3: TGTGCCAGCACCGGACAGGGGGCTTGGAGGGTAGGAGCTTTCTTT. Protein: CASTGQGAWRVGAFF.